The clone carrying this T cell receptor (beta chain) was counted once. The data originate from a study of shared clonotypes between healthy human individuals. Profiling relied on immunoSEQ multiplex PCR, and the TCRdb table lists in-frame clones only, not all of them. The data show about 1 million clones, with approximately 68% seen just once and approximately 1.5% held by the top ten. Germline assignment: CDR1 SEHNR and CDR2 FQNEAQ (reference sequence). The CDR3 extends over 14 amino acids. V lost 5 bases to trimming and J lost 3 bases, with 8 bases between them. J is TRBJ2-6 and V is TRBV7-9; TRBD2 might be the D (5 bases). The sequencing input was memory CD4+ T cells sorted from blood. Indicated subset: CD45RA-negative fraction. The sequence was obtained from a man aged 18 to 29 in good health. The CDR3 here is CASSVSVGANVLTF. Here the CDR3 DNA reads TGTGCCAGCAGCGTTAGCGTTGGGGCCAACGTCCTGACTTTC.